This TCR beta chain is from a study of cytomegalovirus exposure and HLA in healthy donors (dated by TCRdb to about 2017). Study-level background: An earlier analysis of approximately 640 of the donors reported approximately 290 Gb of sequence data and 117 million unique TCR beta sequences from 150 million to 200 million T cells. An early release covering roughly 600 HLA-typed donors comprised around 300 gigabases of sequencing data and 65 million to 100 million unique TCR sequences. The study aimed to test whether signatures of past pathogen exposure could be identified by cataloging public T cell receptors. Typing coverage varied by locus: roughly 629-630 donors for A, B, C, DRB1 and DQB1; under 550 for DQA1; around 570 for DPA1; 450 to 480 for DPB1. HLA typing included class I and class II loci at four-digit resolution. Roughly 5 DR-DQ haplotypes were handled as single units for association and clustering because linkage in the cohort was strong. Along with the approximately 700-subject first cohort, a separate validation cohort of some 130 different subjects was used. Genome-wide SNP genotypes for about 55% of the 666 donors were used in a later genetic analysis, which treated that subset as a discovery cohort. The study combined high-throughput TCR immunosequencing, statistical association of individual TCRs with disease status, and machine learning to predict cytomegalovirus infection status. Donor age, sex, ethnicity and CMV serostatus were collected together with the repertoire data. To decide whether each TCR beta V gene segment behaved as functional or pseudogenic, an earlier analysis of some 600 of the donors relied on high-throughput TCR beta sequencing. Every repertoire in the discovery cohort had been generated on one and the same sequencing platform. Of the roughly 390 genotyped donors, more than 75% were placed in the genetic ancestry cluster associated with self-reported Caucasian donors. The later analysis used no new phenotypic data to find candidate immune exposures, relying instead on TCR beta sequences and their occurrence across donors. The study profiled the T cell repertoires of hundreds of subjects by immunosequencing and related them to cytomegalovirus serostatus. To study patterns of TCR occurrence, a later analysis re-analyzed previously published TCR beta repertoires from around 700 donors and added high-resolution HLA genotyping. Among 398 genotyped donors of the cohort, an average of roughly 240,000 unique TCR beta nucleotide sequences were sequenced per donor, around 18% of them non-productive.

In total, over 600 healthy bone marrow donors made up the cohort. Cohort members were all nominally healthy when sampled, although unrecorded immune exposures were likely present. The donor was CMV seronegative and was included in the group of a few hundred seronegative cohort members. A peripheral blood sample was collected from each donor, and TCR beta sequencing was performed on peripheral blood mononuclear cells. Genomic DNA was extracted from the blood cell samples with the Qiagen DNeasy Blood Extraction Kit. Remarks on this clone: Its antigen remains undetermined. Base qualities are not recorded, but no much larger clone differs from it by a single base.

Study-wide conclusions, independent of this receptor: The authors suggested that the approach could potentially be generalized to other disease states and immunological phenotypes. In vitro tests confirmed that a few of the cytomegalovirus-associated TCR beta chains recognize cytomegalovirus antigens. Correlated functional status among segregating V segments might be attributable to linkage disequilibrium, but an unknown experimental factor could not be ruled out. The study listed 164 TCR beta chains as associated with cytomegalovirus. The only immune exposure information available for the cohort was CMV serostatus. At a false discovery rate of 0.05, a later analysis linked approximately 18,000 TCR beta sequences to specific HLA alleles. When HLA alleles, especially DR and DQ, strongly co-occurred, TCR associations were difficult to assign to individual alleles. A later analysis found that most CMV-associated TCR beta chains appeared HLA-restricted, with HLA associations seemingly driven largely by CMV exposure. A later analysis found that HLA-associated TCR beta chains were more clonally expanded and had lower generation probabilities than equally common non-associated chains. In a later analysis, TCR association rates were found to vary across HLA loci, with the most associated TCRs seen for DRB1 alleles and the fewest for HLA-C alleles. The 87-base-pair reads could not distinguish some IMGT-functional V segments, including TRBV6-2 and TRBV6-3, so those segments were excluded. A later analysis reported that several top co-occurrence clusters appeared linked to parvovirus B19, influenza, CMV and Epstein-Barr virus. According to a later genetic analysis, donors in an Asian-associated ancestry cluster had fewer N-insertions in productive TCRs than the approximately 700-donor mean. The earlier analysis of approximately 540 of the donors excluded some 15 rarely observed V segments, including chromosome 9 orphons, because counts were too low. The presence/absence analyses assumed that sequencing depth was roughly uniform across donors, and that assumption may not be true. Most TCR sequences were seen in very few donors, while some public TCRs were found in many individuals. A further reported finding was that TCR beta sequences accurately predicted the HLA-A and HLA-B alleles for most subjects in the first cohort. HLA typing was unavailable for some donors at each locus, so association tests used only the typed subset. A group of highly shared sequence variants was considered likely to be a technical artifact of the sequencing pipeline. A later genetic analysis associated a missense DCLRE1C variant with V-gene and J-gene trimming of TCR beta chains, and an independent cohort replicated the association. In an earlier analysis of about 600 of the donors, most TCR beta V segments appeared in productive rearrangements about 87% or about 30% of the time, broadly matching IMGT annotations. Only TCR beta chains were sequenced in this cohort, and the absence of alpha or paired-chain data limited detectable features. In both the original and validation cohorts, the classifier was reported to diagnose cytomegalovirus status with high specificity and sensitivity.

The library was generated by the immunoSEQ multiplex PCR assay. The multiplex PCR relied on a mix of 60 forward primers for TCR Vbeta segments and 13 reverse primers for TCR Jbeta segments. The CDR3 region of rearranged TCR beta genes was amplified from genomic DNA with a multiplex PCR assay. Amplified TCR beta libraries were sequenced as 87-base-pair reads on the Illumina HiSeq System. Concerning the study's data processing: Across the roughly 600 repertoires, a later analysis counted 60 million to 90 million unique TCR beta chains, some 11 million of which were shared by at least two donors. A nearest-neighbor algorithm error-corrected the raw reads and collapsed the reads into unique sequences, merging closely related sequences to remove PCR and sequencing errors. V, D and J gene segments were assigned by aligning CDR3 sequences to IMGT reference sequences. For a sequence to be retained, at least a six-nucleotide match to both a V gene segment and a J gene segment was required. Rearrangements were called productive when the CDR3 lacked stop codons and stayed in frame with V and J; all others were non-productive. Following IMGT convention, CDR3 was defined as the stretch from the second conserved V-encoded cysteine to the conserved J-encoded phenylalanine. In an earlier analysis of just under 600 of the donors, sequences lacking an unambiguous match to a single V gene segment were excluded. In an earlier analysis of some 590 of the donors, a V segment was called functional when productive rearrangements were above 56.7%, and segregating when the standard deviation between donors exceeded 5%. To diagnose cytomegalovirus status from the catalog of TCR beta chain sequences, a statistical classification framework was built. A later analysis assigned V and J genes by comparing TCR nucleotide sequences with IMGT/GENE-DB human TR gene sequences. A later analysis assigned CDR3 sequences and most-parsimonious VDJ recombination scenarios with the TCRdist pipeline. In a later analysis, each TCR beta chain was defined by its CDR3 amino acid sequence together with its V-gene family, and reads lacking a unique V-gene family were excluded. A later analysis removed 500 to 650 highly shared, low-generation-probability nucleotide sequences to deal with suspected cross-contamination and a sequencing artifact. For each public chain, a later analysis derived a clonal expansion index from normalized ranks of inferred template counts within each repertoire. In a later analysis, generation probabilities were computed using a VDJ recombination model fitted to out-of-frame rearrangements, and the results were checked against IGoR. A later analysis scored TCR-TCR, TCR-HLA and TCR-CMV co-occurrence with hypergeometric tests, applying a repertoire-size bias correction to TCR pairs. False discovery rates were estimated in a later analysis by permuting HLA or CMV assignments 20 times. In a later analysis, co-occurring TCRs were grouped using DBSCAN, and TCRdist sequence similarity was added for clustering within HLA-allele-positive subsets. For co-occurrence clustering, repertoires with fewer than 30,000 or more than 120,000 public chains were excluded, along with a handful of repertoires with anomalous nucleotide sharing. The immuneACCESS repertoire file appears here via TCRdb, limited to in-frame rearrangements. These files lack a portion of the clones; in checked studies, under half of the deficit traces to unresolved V genes, and the cause of the others is not known. V and J calls and clone size are those listed in that table; D and trimming were worked out from the DNA. The sample table contains approximately 220,000 clones; only one count was recorded for 60% to 80% of them. Roughly 1.9% of the sample rests with the top ten.

There are 16 amino acids in the CDR3, from cysteine to phenylalanine inclusive. Of all the DNA, just the CDR3 is kept, 48 bases in frame from base 1. As encoded in the germline V gene, CDR1 is SGHRS while CDR2 is YFSETQ. At the junction V is shortened by 0 bases and J by 5 bases; bases outside the gene matches: 6. Material for sequencing was PBMCs. The clonotype originates from a male donor in good health and CMV-seronegative. The receptor chain draws on TRBV5-1 and TRBJ2-2, with 8 junctional bases fitting TRBD1. The CDR3 protein is CASSLGARGRTGELFF. The bases read TGCGCCAGCAGCTTGGGAGCCAGGGGGCGGACCGGGGAGCTGTTTTTT.